This entry lists 27 T cell receptor beta chains sequenced from one sample in a study of blood T cell repertoires in COVID-19. The protocol was immunoSEQ multiplex PCR, while the TCRdb copy is restricted to in-frame clones and leaves out a portion. The sample includes tens of thousands of clones, 86% of them seen just once. Material for sequencing was peripheral blood. Receptors originate from a man aged 50 to 60 with active or convalescent COVID-19.

The chain couples TRBV19 to TRBJ1-2, with D possibly being TRBD1 (5 bases). The germline V gene encodes CDR1 LNHDA and CDR2 SQIVND (reference sequence). The CDR3 spans 13 residues. V was pared by 4 bases and J by 3 bases, with 9 bases between. The CDR3 DNA sequence: TGTGCCAGTAGTAGACAGCAGTACTATGGCTACACCTTC. This translates into CASSRQQYYGYTF. The whole variable domain, filled in from reference TRBV19 and TRBJ1-2, reads DGGITQSPKYLFRKEGQNVTLSCEQNLNHDAMYWYRQDPGQGLRLIYYSQIVNDFQKGDIAEGYSVSREKKESFPLTVTSAQKNPTAFYLCASSRQQYYGYTFGSGTRLTVV.

V usage is TRBV5-1 and J usage is TRBJ2-7, with 8 bases identical to TRBD1. The J segment lost 3 bases and the V segment lost 2 bases, leaving 4 bases of the junction unmatched. CDR3 length equals 14 residues. CDR1 SGHRS and CDR2 YFSETQ come from the germline V gene. The CDR3 here is CASSLQGEGYEQYF. CDR3 nucleotides: TGCGCCAGCAGCTTACAGGGGGAAGGCTACGAGCAGTACTTC.

The rearrangement links TRBV4-1 to TRBJ2-1, with TRBD2 matching over 7 bases. The V and J ends lost 0 bases and 3 bases, in that order; junction bases with no gene match: 8. Germline assignment: CDR1 MGHRA and CDR2 YSYEKL. The CDR3 has 17 amino acids. This chain's CDR3 is CASSQDRGGLHYNEQFF. The CDR3 bases are TGCGCCAGCAGCCAAGATCGTGGGGGACTACACTACAATGAGCAGTTCTTC.

This clone occurred a few times. The chain links TRBV10-1 to TRBJ1-1; D ambiguous. V lost 1 base and J 6 bases, leaving 12 bases between the germline ends. CDR1 is WNHNN, CDR2 SYGVQD, per germline (reference sequence). CDR3 length: 14 amino acids. DNA for the CDR3: TGCGCCAGCAGTGAGTTCGTGGAGGGTTCTGAAGCTTTCTTT. Protein product: CASSEFVEGSEAFF.

The chain is built from TRBV5-1 and TRBJ2-5; 13 nucleotides align to TRBD2. Germline CDR1 reads SGHRS; CDR2 reads YFSETQ. The CDR3 sequence is 17 residues long. The ends lost 4 bases at V and 3 bases at J; junction bases unmatched: 9. The chain's CDR3 is CASSLRPGTSGKETQYF. The CDR3 bases are TGCGCCAGCAGCCTCCGCCCCGGGACTAGCGGGAAAGAGACCCAGTACTTC.

This clone was recorded a few times. This chain uses TRBV19 with TRBJ2-1; TRBD2 agrees at 9 bases. Germline values: CDR1 LNHDA, CDR2 SQIVND (reference sequence). Trimming cost V 2 bases and J 5 bases; bases outside gene matches: 10. This CDR3 spans 17 amino acids. The CDR3 nucleotides are TGTGCCAGTAGTATAATTTTGGGAGCGGGGGGTGACAATGAGCAGTTCTTC. Amino acid sequence: CASSIILGAGGDNEQFF.

The V call is TRBV11-2, the J call TRBJ2-7; unclear D gene. Trimming shortened V by 3 bases and J by 2 bases, and 8 bases separated the two germline ends. Germline loops: CDR1 SGHAT, CDR2 FQNNGV. The CDR3 runs 13 residues. CDR3: CASSLQTAYEQYF. In DNA form, the CDR3 reads TGTGCCAGCAGCTTGCAGACTGCCTACGAGCAGTACTTC.

This chain uses TRBV11-1 with TRBJ1-2, with TRBD1 matching 8 bases. CDR1 is SGHAT, CDR2 FQDESV, per germline (reference sequence). V trimming: 5 bases; J trimming: 8 bases; junction bases outside the gene matches: 7. The CDR3 sequence is 13 residues long. DNA for the CDR3: TGTGCCAGCAGCGCAGGGGGCGTAGGCGGCTACACCTTC. Its protein is CASSAGGVGGYTF. Looking up the rest from reference TRBV11-1 and TRBJ1-2 gives the full variable domain: EAEVAQSPRYKITEKSQAVAFWCDPISGHATLYWYRQILGQGPELLVQFQDESVVDDSQLPKDRFSAERLKGVDSTLKIQPAELGDSAMYLCASSAGGVGGYTFGSGTRLTVV.

V usage is TRBV12-5 and J usage is TRBJ2-5, with 11 bases that match TRBD1. Trimming at V came to 6 bases and at J to 5 bases, leaving 5 bases not matched to a gene. CDR3 length: 14 residues. The V gene's germline CDR1 is LGHNT and CDR2 FRNRAP. The CDR3 region is CASGRTGGFETQYF. CDR3 nucleotides: TGTGCTAGTGGGCGGACAGGGGGCTTCGAGACCCAGTACTTC.

This clone was counted a single time. The J gene is TRBJ2-5, the V gene TRBV5-8; 7 bases are shared with TRBD1. The germline V gene encodes CDR1 SGHTS and CDR2 YDEGEE. V dropped 4 bases and J dropped 4; count of bases not matched to a gene: 10. This CDR3 spans 15 amino acids. The CDR3 sequence is CASSMLYRGTETQYF. The CDR3 nucleotides are TGTGCCAGCAGCATGCTCTACAGGGGTACAGAGACCCAGTACTTC. Drawing the rest from reference TRBV5-8 and TRBJ2-5, the complete variable domain is EAGVTQSPTHLIKTRGQQATLRCSPISGHTSVYWYQQALGLGLQFLLWYDEGEERNRGNFPPRFSGRQFPNYSSELNVNALELEDSALYLCASSMLYRGTETQYFGPGTRLLVL.

This clone appeared once. The chain recombines TRBV6-6 with TRBJ2-3; TRBD2 matches 7 bases. The CDR3 sequence is 14 residues long. CDR1 is MNHNY and CDR2 is SVGAGI in the germline V gene (reference sequence). Trimming removed 6 bases from V and 2 bases from J; junction bases left unmatched: 5. This CDR3 reads CASRTGLSTDTQYF. CDR3 coding DNA: TGTGCCAGCAGAACGGGACTATCCACAGATACGCAGTATTTT.

The J gene is TRBJ1-5, the V gene TRBV30, with D tentatively TRBD1 (6 bases). This CDR3 is 17 amino acids long. Germline values: CDR1 GTSNPN, CDR2 SVGIG (reference sequence). V shed 0 bases and J shed 1 base, with 16 bases lying between them. As DNA, the CDR3 is TGTGCCTGGAGTGTACGGGGGGGCGGACAAAGCAATCAGCCCCAGCATTTT. Protein: CAWSVRGGGQSNQPQHF. The whole variable domain, remainder taken from reference TRBV30 and TRBJ1-5, is SQTIHQWPATLVQPVGSPLSLECTVEGTSNPNLYWYRQAAGRGLQLLFYSVGIGQISSEVPQNLSASRPQDRQFILSSKKLLLSDSGFYLCAWSVRGGGQSNQPQHFGDGTRLSIL.

A few counts support this clone. This rearrangement joins TRBV14 to TRBJ1-1; D perhaps matches TRBD1 (6 bases). V dropped 5 bases and J dropped 11 bases, with 18 bases sitting between them. Germline CDR1 is SGHDN and CDR2 is FVKESK. The length of the CDR3 is 13 residues. As DNA, the CDR3 is TGTGCCAGCAGCACCGGTTCGGTCCAGGGGGCTTTCTTT. Its protein is CASSTGSVQGAFF.

The J gene is TRBJ2-7, the V gene TRBV7-8, with 7 bases identical to TRBD2. Germline CDR1 SGHVS, CDR2 FQNEAQ. Unmatched junction bases numbered 4, after V lost 0 bases and J lost 2 bases. The CDR3 is made up of 15 amino acids. The CDR3 sequence: CASSLASGNTYEQYF. CDR3 DNA: TGTGCCAGCAGCTTAGCCAGCGGGAATACCTACGAGCAGTACTTC.

In regard to this clone: In the same sample, other DNA sequences code for this CDR3. This sequence joins TRBV27 and TRBJ1-6; 7 nucleotides agree with TRBD1. Germline assignment: CDR1 MNHEY and CDR2 SMNVEV (reference sequence). V shed 3 bases and J 2 bases; nucleotides not matched to a gene: 1. This CDR3 is built from 15 residues. The DNA of the CDR3 is TGTGCCAGCAGTTTGACAGGGACCTATAATTCACCCCTCCACTTT. Translating gives CASSLTGTYNSPLHF.

This clone showed up just a few times. The rearrangement joins TRBV29-1 to TRBJ1-1; D unresolved. From germline, CDR1 is SQVTM and CDR2 ANQGSEA. The germline V and J ends were trimmed by 8 bases and 1 base, with 20 bases remaining between them. The length of the CDR3 is 15 residues. DNA for the CDR3: TGCAGCCTGGGAGGAAGTCCCACGGGGAACACTGAAGCTTTCTTT. This translates into CSLGGSPTGNTEAFF.

The CDR3 loop is CASRTGLDNEQFF. The CDR3 bases are TGTGCCAGCAGGACAGGACTGGACAATGAGCAGTTCTTC. This chain links TRBV27 with TRBJ2-1; TRBD1 is a possible D gene (6 bases). This CDR3 has 13 residues. V was trimmed by 6 bases and J by 5 bases, leaving 11 bases between them. Per germline, CDR1 MNHEY and CDR2 SMNVEV (reference sequence).

This chain joins TRBV2 and TRBJ2-2; no definite D call. The CDR3 length is 14 residues. CDR1 and CDR2 from the germline V gene are SNHLY and FYNNEI. With 2 bases removed from V and 0 bases from J, the gap between germline ends came to 4 bases. The CDR3 here is CASSETTNTGELFF. The CDR3 DNA sequence: TGTGCCAGCAGTGAAACTACGAACACCGGGGAGCTGTTTTTT.

This rearrangement joins TRBV5-1 to TRBJ1-3; D may be TRBD1 (5 bases). The CDR3 extends over 18 amino acids. V was trimmed by 0 bases and J by 0 bases, leaving 16 bases between them. CDR1 is SGHRS and CDR2 is YFSETQ in the germline V gene. In nucleotides, the CDR3 is TGCGCCAGCAGCTTGGCATTTTGGGACGGGAGCTCTGGAAACACCATATATTTT. The encoded protein is CASSLAFWDGSSGNTIYF.

V gene TRBV15 combines with J gene TRBJ2-3, with D maybe TRBD1 (6 bases). Germline CDR1 is LNHNV and CDR2 is YYDKDF (reference sequence). This CDR3 contains 15 residues. V lost 5 bases and J 3 bases, leaving 15 bases between the germline ends. The CDR3 protein is CATSGRDTKTDTQYF. The CDR3 nucleotides read TGTGCCACCAGCGGCCGGGACACGAAGACAGATACGCAGTATTTT.

The chain employs TRBV5-1 and TRBJ2-7; 7 bases are a match to TRBD1. Germline V gene sequence: CDR1 SGHRS, CDR2 YFSETQ. V shed 4 bases, J shed 3 bases, and the junction held 7 bases outside the gene matches. The CDR3 has 14 amino acids. The CDR3 coding sequence is TGCGCCAGCAGCCTCCGGGACAGTGGCTACGAGCAGTACTTC. Its translation: CASSLRDSGYEQYF.

This chain joins TRBV5-6 and TRBJ2-1, with D possibly matching TRBD2 (5 bases). Trimming took off 3 bases at V and 10 bases at J, with 23 bases between the two ends. The germline V gene encodes CDR1 SGHDT and CDR2 YYEEEE. The CDR3 contains 16 residues. CDR3 loop: CASSWRISGLAEEQFF. The CDR3 coding sequence is TGTGCCAGCAGCTGGAGGATATCGGGTCTAGCAGAGGAGCAGTTCTTC.

The rearrangement joins TRBV24-1 to TRBJ2-3; tentatively, D is TRBD1 (6 bases). This CDR3 spans 20 amino acids. Germline V lookup: CDR1 KGHDR, CDR2 SFDVKD. The ends were cut back, 5 bases at V and 2 bases at J, with 28 bases in the middle. The CDR3 reads CATSAGGYREDSGFTDTQYF. CDR3 DNA: TGTGCCACCAGTGCTGGGGGCTATAGAGAAGACTCGGGATTCACAGATACGCAGTATTTT.

The chain has TRBV5-1 and TRBJ2-3; 8 nucleotides align to TRBD1. The CDR3 consists of 16 residues. Trimming at V came to 4 bases and at J to 2 bases, leaving 9 bases not matched to a gene. The germline CDR1 and CDR2 sequences are SGHRS and YFSETQ. CDR3 nucleotide sequence: TGCGCCAGCAGCCCAGAACGACAGGGGCTCACAGATACGCAGTATTTT. Protein sequence: CASSPERQGLTDTQYF.

The chain has TRBV3-1 (or the pseudogene TRBV3-2) and TRBJ2-5; D is undetermined. Trimming pared 0 bases from V and 1 base from J, leaving 9 bases between. The CDR3 is made up of 15 amino acids. Germline-derived CDR1 and CDR2 are LGHDT and YNNKEL (reference sequence). The CDR3 loop reads CASSQEVSVQETQYF. CDR3 in DNA: TGTGCCAGCAGCCAAGAGGTGTCAGTCCAAGAGACCCAGTACTTC.

The chain carries TRBV19 and TRBJ1-4; unclear D gene. V lost 3 bases and J lost 8, with 19 bases in between. The CDR3 extends over 16 amino acids. CDR1 is LNHDA and CDR2 is SQIVND in the germline V gene (reference sequence). The CDR3 spells CASSMVEDSKGEKLFF. CDR3 coding DNA: TGTGCCAGTAGTATGGTCGAGGACTCCAAAGGCGAAAAACTGTTTTTT.

V usage is TRBV9 and J usage is TRBJ1-4, with 7 positions matching TRBD1. Germline lookup yields CDR1 SGDLS and CDR2 YYNGEE. Trimming removed 4 bases from V and 4 bases from J; junction bases left unmatched: 7. This CDR3 region has 15 residues. In DNA form, the CDR3 reads TGTGCCAGCAGCCCCCGGGACAGTTTTAATGAAAAACTGTTTTTT. Amino acids: CASSPRDSFNEKLFF.